One and the same sample provided the 21 T cell receptor beta chains below, sequenced in a study of shared clonotypes between healthy human individuals. Sequenced by immunoSEQ multiplex PCR; TCRdb stores in-frame clones only, minus some. The profile shows roughly 2,300,000 clones, less than 95% of them singletons. Sequenced: naive CD4+ T cells from PBMCs. Subset defined: CD45RA+ positively selected. All receptors derive from a man younger than 30 in good health. Some clones in this sample may be carry-over from other donors' samples.

This CDR3 reads CATSRDTETQYF. The CDR3 DNA is TGTGCCACCAGCAGAGATACGGAGACCCAGTACTTC. V gene TRBV15 combines with J gene TRBJ2-5; D gene uncertain. The CDR3 spans 12 residues. Trimming left V 0 bases short and J 5 bases short, with 4 bases between. Looked up from germline, CDR1 is LNHNV and CDR2 is YYDKDF (reference sequence).

The chain links TRBV30 to TRBJ2-3, with D possibly TRBD1 on 6 matching bases. CDR3 length: 12 amino acids. The ends were cut back, 4 bases at V and 6 bases at J, with 11 bases in the middle. The germline V gene has CDR1 GTSNPN and CDR2 SVGIG (reference sequence). CDR3 nucleotides: TGTGCCTGGACCAGGGGAAAGGATACGCAGTATTTT. Translation: CAWTRGKDTQYF. Using reference TRBV30 and TRBJ2-3 for the parts outside the CDR3, the full variable domain is SQTIHQWPATLVQPVGSPLSLECTVEGTSNPNLYWYRQAAGRGLQLLFYSVGIGQISSEVPQNLSASRPQDRQFILSSKKLLLSDSGFYLCAWTRGKDTQYFGPGTRLTVL.

In this sample, this clone turned up once. V and J are TRBV6-1 and TRBJ1-1, with TRBD1 as a possible D gene (6 bases). The CDR3 consists of 14 residues. V was clipped by 4 bases and J by 1 base, with 10 bases between them. From germline, CDR1 is MNHNS and CDR2 SASEGT. In nucleotides, the CDR3 is TGTGCCAGCAGTGCGGTACAGGGGAACACTGAAGCTTTCTTT. It translates to CASSAVQGNTEAFF.

The rearrangement joins TRBV12-5 to TRBJ2-3; no clear D. Trimming stripped 5 bases from V and 2 bases from J, with 5 bases between. In germline, CDR1 is LGHNT, CDR2 FRNRAP. CDR3 length: 12 residues. The CDR3 sequence: CASGPDTDTQYF. The DNA for the CDR3 is TGTGCTAGTGGTCCGGACACAGATACGCAGTATTTT. Full variable domain (outside the CDR3, taken from reference TRBV12-5 and TRBJ2-3): DARVTQTPRHKVTEMGQEVTMRCQPILGHNTVFWYRQTMMQGLELLAYFRNRAPLDDSGMPKDRFSAEMPDATLATLKIQPSEPRDSAVYFCASGPDTDTQYFGPGTRLTVL.

This chain links TRBV7-9 with TRBJ2-5; D may be TRBD1 (5 bases). The ends were cut back, 8 bases at V and 0 bases at J, with 19 bases in the middle. Germline assignment: CDR1 SEHNR and CDR2 FQNEAQ (reference sequence). The CDR3 covers 16 residues. The CDR3 region is CASGTFDGHYQETQYF. CDR3 nucleotides: TGTGCCAGCGGAACATTCGATGGACACTACCAAGAGACCCAGTACTTC. The whole variable domain, remainder taken from reference TRBV7-9 and TRBJ2-5, is DTGVSQNPRHKITKRGQNVTFRCDPISEHNRLYWYRQTLGQGPEFLTYFQNEAQLEKSRLLSDRFSAERPKGSFSTLEIQRTEQGDSAMYLCASGTFDGHYQETQYFGPGTRLLVL.

The genes are TRBV30 and TRBJ2-3, with 9 positions matching TRBD2. Germline lookup yields CDR1 GTSNPN and CDR2 SVGIG (reference sequence). The CDR3 runs to 15 residues. V dropped 2 bases and J dropped 5; count of bases not matched to a gene: 8. CDR3 DNA sequence: TGTGCCTGGAGTAAAGCGGGAGGAGCGAAAGATACGCAGTATTTT. Its translation is CAWSKAGGAKDTQYF.

The V gene is TRBV28, the J gene TRBJ1-2, with D perhaps matching TRBD1 (6 bases). V gave up 6 bases and J gave up 6 bases, with 17 bases separating them. Germline CDR1 MDHEN, CDR2 SYDVKM. The CDR3 is 14 residues long. The CDR3 nucleotides read TGTGCCAGCAGCAATCCCCCGGACAGCCATGGCTACACCTTC. Translating gives CASSNPPDSHGYTF.

As DNA, the CDR3 is TGTGCCAGCACCAAACCCGGCTCCAACACCGGGGAGCTGTTTTTT. It codes for CASTKPGSNTGELFF. J is TRBJ2-2 and V is TRBV9; D remains unclear. In germline, CDR1 is SGDLS, CDR2 YYNGEE. CDR3 size: 15 residues. Trimming removed 6 bases from V and 2 bases from J, with 14 bases in between.

As concerns this clone: Other DNA sequences in the same sample also yield this CDR3. This chain joins TRBV28 and TRBJ1-4; 8 nucleotides align to TRBD1. J lost 8 bases, V lost 4 bases, and 6 bases had no gene match. The CDR3 totals 14 residues. The germline CDR1 and CDR2 sequences are MDHEN and SYDVKM. CDR3 nucleotides: TGTGCCAGCAGTTCAGACAGGGGAGGAGAAAAACTGTTTTTT. It encodes CASSSDRGGEKLFF. Full variable domain (outside the CDR3, taken from reference TRBV28 and TRBJ1-4): DVKVTQSSRYLVKRTGEKVFLECVQDMDHENMFWYRQDPGLGLRLIYFSYDVKMKEKGDIPEGYSVSREKKERFSLILESASTNQTSMYLCASSSDRGGEKLFFGSGTQLSVL.

The V call is TRBV6-5, the J call TRBJ1-6; tentative D call: TRBD1 (5 bases). Germline V gene data show CDR1 as MNHEY and CDR2 as SVGAGI. The ends were cut back, 6 bases at V and 7 bases at J, with 13 bases in the middle. The CDR3 is 14 amino acids. Written as DNA, the CDR3 is TGTGCCAGCAGCCCTGGGGGGTGGAATTCACCCCTCCACTTT. Amino acid sequence: CASSPGGWNSPLHF.

The CDR3 nucleotides read TGTGCCAGCAGGCTGGCCCGGGCCTCCCGCCCCGAGCAGTACTTC. Its translation: CASRLARASRPEQYF. The V and J genes are TRBV7-2 and TRBJ2-7; D not certain. Deletions cut 6 bases from V and 6 bases from J, with 21 bases between. CDR1 is SGHTA, CDR2 FQGNSA, per germline. The CDR3 extends over 15 amino acids.

The chain combines TRBV11-3 with TRBJ2-1; D perhaps matches TRBD1 (6 bases). V lost 5 bases, J lost 6 bases, and 8 bases lay in between. The CDR3 extends over 12 amino acids. CDR1 SGHNT and CDR2 YENEEA come from the germline V gene. The CDR3 DNA follows: TGTGCCAGCAGCCCGGACAGCAATGAGCAGTTCTTC. Amino acids: CASSPDSNEQFF.

The rearrangement joins TRBV19 to TRBJ1-3; 8 bases map to TRBD1. The trim removed 5 bases at V and 3 bases at J, leaving 3 bases unmatched. This CDR3 contains 14 residues. CDR1 is LNHDA and CDR2 is SQIVND in the germline V gene (reference sequence). The CDR3 sequence is CASSLGTGGNTIYF. The CDR3, as DNA: TGTGCCAGTAGTCTGGGGACAGGTGGAAACACCATATATTTT.

This clone has a single count. Written as DNA, the CDR3 is TGTGCCAGCAGCTCCCTCGGACAGTCCGAGCAGTACTTC. Amino acid sequence: CASSSLGQSEQYF. This chain links TRBV7-7 with TRBJ2-7, with D perhaps TRBD1 (6 bases). CDR1 and CDR2 (germline): SSHAT, FNYEAQ (reference sequence). V dropped 4 bases and J dropped 6 bases, with 13 bases sitting between them. This CDR3 is 13 amino acids long.

As for this clone: The sample has other DNA sequences that encode this CDR3 too. The V gene is TRBV6-6, the J gene TRBJ2-7; D is ambiguous. The V end lost 0 bases, the J end lost 0 bases, and 6 bases lay between the germline ends. CDR1 and CDR2 from the germline V gene are MNHNY and SVGAGI (reference sequence). This CDR3 has 14 amino acids. CDR3 nucleotide sequence: TGTGCCAGCAGTTACTCAACTGCCTCCTACGAGCAGTACTTC. Translation gives CASSYSTASYEQYF.

The chain combines TRBV18 with TRBJ2-1; no clear D gene. The CDR3 is 13 amino acids. V was clipped by 3 bases and J by 7 bases, with 10 bases between them. The germline CDR1 and CDR2 sequences are KGHSH and LQKENI. The DNA of the CDR3 is TGTGCCAGCTCACCGAATCAGTGGAATGAGCAGTTCTTC. Protein product: CASSPNQWNEQFF.

The chain uses TRBV7-8 and TRBJ2-1; D unclear. Germline loops: CDR1 SGHVS, CDR2 FQNEAQ. The CDR3 runs to 11 residues. The V end was cut by 3 bases, the J end by 6 bases, with 3 bases between. CDR3 loop: CASSFFNEQFF. CDR3 coding DNA: TGTGCCAGCAGCTTTTTCAATGAGCAGTTCTTC.

The chain uses TRBV18 and TRBJ1-1, with TRBD1 as a possible D gene (5 bases). Germline CDR1 is KGHSH and CDR2 is LQKENI. The CDR3 sequence is 12 residues long. Deletions cut 9 bases from V and 5 bases from J, with 13 bases between. The CDR3 loop is CASNGEGTEAFF. The DNA of the CDR3 is TGTGCCAGTAATGGAGAGGGGACTGAAGCTTTCTTT.

This chain's CDR3 is CASSEVRGGYGYTF. The CDR3 DNA follows: TGTGCCAGCAGTGAGGTGAGGGGTGGCTATGGCTACACCTTC. The chain recombines TRBV2 with TRBJ1-2; weak D call: TRBD1 (5 bases). CDR3 length: 14 amino acids. Trimming shortened V by 3 bases and J by 4 bases, and 12 bases separated the two germline ends. Germline V CDR1 and CDR2: SNHLY, FYNNEI. The full variable domain, in which reference TRBV2 and TRBJ1-2 provide the parts outside the CDR3, is EPEVTQTPSHQVTQMGQEVILRCVPISNHLYFYWYRQILGQKVEFLVSFYNNEISEKSEIFDDQFSVERPDGSNFTLKIRSTKLEDSAMYFCASSEVRGGYGYTFGSGTRLTVV.

This CDR3 is CASSSPGQTNEKLFF. The CDR3 DNA reads as TGTGCCAGCAGTAGTCCGGGACAGACAAATGAAAAACTGTTTTTT. The chain links TRBV28 to TRBJ1-4; TRBD1 aligns across 7 bases. There are 15 residues in the CDR3. Germline V CDR1 and CDR2: MDHEN, SYDVKM. J lost 5 bases, V lost 5 bases, and 8 bases had no gene match.

The table lists this clone with a few counts. Distinct nucleotide sequences in the sample also encode this CDR3. The chain has TRBV9 and TRBJ2-2, with no clear D. V lost 1 base to trimming and J lost 4 bases, with 5 bases between them. The CDR3 sequence is 13 residues long. Germline V CDR1 and CDR2: SGDLS, YYNGEE. CDR3 DNA: TGTGCCAGCAGCGTACTGGTCACCGGGGAGCTGTTTTTT. Protein: CASSVLVTGELFF. The whole variable domain, remainder taken from reference TRBV9 and TRBJ2-2, is DSGVTQTPKHLITATGQRVTLRCSPRSGDLSVYWYQQSLDQGLQFLIQYYNGEERAKGNILERFSAQQFPDLHSELNLSSLELGDSALYFCASSVLVTGELFFGEGSRLTVL.